Included here is one T cell receptor (beta chain) sequence, with context. The antigen remains undetermined. A 5'RACE reaction primed in the constant segment made cDNA libraries of TCR alpha and TCR beta, and these carried sample barcodes and UMIs. In TCRdb, the 5' RACE reads were re-called with MiXCR into one record per CDR3 protein. Of approximately 250,000 distinct CDR3 sequences listed, 15% were seen once; the top ten hold under 2.5%. The data belong to a study of T-cell memory formation after mild COVID-19. Looking at the study overall: Clustering of TCRs was largely donor specific. Broader study findings: Pre-infection memory showed some responding clones, and this suggested that cross-reactive memory joined.

The sample consisted of PBMCs or a T cell subset sorted from them (not recorded which). The sequence derives from an adult woman who had mild COVID-19 (a few samples of this study predate the infection). Cell type and time point are not known.

DNA for the CDR3: TGTGCCAGCAGCGGTCTTAATGGCGTAGATACGCAGTATTTT. It specifies CASSGLNGVDTQYF. This chain links TRBV9 with TRBJ2-3; D remains ambiguous. The CDR3 covers 14 residues. Germline lookup yields CDR1 SGDLS and CDR2 YYNGEE. V lost 3 bases, J lost 5 bases, and 13 bases lay in between.